The 14 T cell receptor beta chains presented below share a single source sample, sequenced in a study of cytomegalovirus exposure and HLA in healthy donors. Primers included in the PCR were 60 Vbeta and 13 Jbeta primers. Data came from immunoSEQ multiplex PCR; TCRdb stores just in-frame clones and leaves some out. The profile covers around 76,000 clones, with roughly two thirds appearing a single time and 7.6% taken by the ten largest. The sequenced sample consisted of PBMCs. The receptors were gathered from a man aged 40-50 years in good health and CMV-seropositive.

This clone was found a few times. The chain uses TRBV28 and TRBJ1-2; D gene unclear. Trimming took 6 bases from V and 2 from J, leaving 10 bases between them. This CDR3 has 13 amino acids. CDR1 is MDHEN and CDR2 is SYDVKM in the germline V gene. The DNA for the CDR3 is TGTGCCAGCAGCCTCCTACAGAACTATGGCTACACCTTC. As protein: CASSLLQNYGYTF.

By share, this clone ranks as medium-sized. The same CDR3 can be traced to other DNA sequences in this sample. The chain combines TRBV6-1 with TRBJ2-7, with 10 nucleotides matching TRBD1. Germline V gene lookup returns CDR1 MNHNS and CDR2 SASEGT. The V segment lost 9 bases and the J segment 4 bases; nucleotides outside the gene matches: 9. The CDR3 contains 14 residues. CDR3 DNA: TGTGCCAGTAACCGGGACAGGGGACGGTACGAGCAGTACTTC. As protein: CASNRDRGRYEQYF.

This rearrangement joins TRBV2 to TRBJ2-7, with D maybe TRBD2 (5 bases). Germline-derived CDR1 and CDR2 are SNHLY and FYNNEI. This CDR3 has 12 amino acids. V lost 6 bases, J lost 5 bases, and 11 bases lay in between. The CDR3, as DNA: TGTGCCAGCAGAGTTACTAGAGACGAGCAGTACTTC. It is translated as CASRVTRDEQYF.

The CDR3 DNA follows: TGTGCCACCCCCGGGACAGGGGGGTCGGGGGGCACCTTC. Protein product: CATPGTGGSGGTF. This chain connects TRBV30 to TRBJ1-2; 11 bases are shared with TRBD1. CDR3 size: 13 residues. V lost 8 bases to trimming and J lost 13 bases; unmatched junction nucleotides: 15. Germline CDR1 reads GTSNPN; CDR2 reads SVGIG (reference sequence).

V and J are TRBV6-5 and TRBJ1-2; D is perhaps TRBD1 (6 bases). CDR1 MNHEY and CDR2 SVGAGI come from the germline V gene. The CDR3 runs 14 residues. Trimming took off 5 bases at V and 8 bases at J, with 18 bases between the two ends. CDR3 bases: TGTGCCAGCAGTAACCGCAACAGGGCGGAAGGCTACACCTTC. This translates into CASSNRNRAEGYTF.

This chain connects TRBV4-2 to TRBJ2-7, with 13 bases aligning to TRBD2. The V gene's germline CDR1 is LGHNA and CDR2 YNFKEQ. The CDR3 totals 18 residues. The J segment lost 0 bases and the V segment lost 2 bases, leaving 7 bases of the junction unmatched. CDR3 in DNA: TGTGCCAGCAGCCAATTCCTCGGGACTAGCGGGGCCTCCTACGAGCAGTACTTC. This gives the protein CASSQFLGTSGASYEQYF.

The chain links TRBV7-2 to TRBJ2-3; no reliable D call. The ends were cut back, 7 bases at V and 1 base at J, with 9 bases in the middle. The CDR3 has 13 residues. Germline V gives CDR1 SGHTA, CDR2 FQGNSA. The CDR3 here is CASTPSRTDTQYF. The CDR3 bases are TGTGCCAGCACCCCAAGCCGCACAGATACGCAGTATTTT.

V gene TRBV14 combines with J gene TRBJ1-2; TRBD1 might be the D (5 bases). The CDR3 totals 14 residues. CDR1 SGHDN and CDR2 FVKESK come from the germline V gene. V dropped 1 base and J dropped 8 bases, with 14 bases sitting between them. The CDR3 coding sequence is TGTGCCAGCAGCCAAGGGGGGGGATTCCTGGGCTACACCTTC. This gives the protein CASSQGGGFLGYTF.

This clone turned up a few times. The chain couples TRBV6-1 to TRBJ2-3; D is perhaps TRBD1 (5 bases). The CDR3 extends over 15 amino acids. CDR1 MNHNS and CDR2 SASEGT come from the germline V gene. V was pared by 2 bases and J by 4 bases, with 13 bases between. The CDR3 spells CASSEQGSSSDTQYF. The DNA for the CDR3 is TGTGCCAGCAGTGAACAGGGAAGTTCATCAGATACGCAGTATTTT.

The J gene is TRBJ1-5, the V gene TRBV5-8; D perhaps matches TRBD1 (5 bases). The CDR3 totals 15 residues. V was pared by 0 bases and J by 0 bases, with 7 bases between. CDR1 and CDR2 (germline): SGHTS, YDEGEE. CDR3 DNA sequence: TGTGCCAGCAGCTTGGGACAGCATAGCAATCAGCCCCAGCATTTT. Protein: CASSLGQHSNQPQHF.

In its sample, this clone was seen a few times. The rearrangement uses TRBV6-5 and TRBJ1-1, with D possibly TRBD1 on 6 matching bases. Between the trimmed V and J ends, which lost 8 bases and 0 bases, there was a span of 16 bases. The CDR3 has 15 amino acids. The germline V gene has CDR1 MNHEY and CDR2 SVGAGI. CDR3 nucleotides: TGTGCCAGCGCCCCAGGGGTCTTTATGAACACTGAAGCTTTCTTT. Protein product: CASAPGVFMNTEAFF.

The chain couples TRBV7-8 to TRBJ1-3; D is uncertain. V was clipped by 0 bases and J by 0 bases, with 9 bases between them. Germline V gives CDR1 SGHVS, CDR2 FQNEAQ. CDR3 length: 16 amino acids. The CDR3 spells CASSLAGRLSGNTIYF. CDR3 in DNA: TGTGCCAGCAGCTTAGCCGGCAGACTCTCTGGAAACACCATATATTTT.

The V gene is TRBV9, the J gene TRBJ1-4; weak D call: TRBD1 (6 bases). V shed 0 bases and J shed 7 bases, with 13 bases lying between them. The CDR3 loop spans 15 amino acids. The V gene's germline CDR1 is SGDLS and CDR2 YYNGEE. The CDR3 DNA reads TGTGCCAGCAGCGTAGCGCAGGGGCTTGGTGAAAAACTGTTTTTT. Translating gives CASSVAQGLGEKLFF.

The V gene is TRBV30, the J gene TRBJ2-3; maybe TRBD1 (6 bases). Trimming shortened V by 0 bases and J by 10 bases, and 11 bases separated the two germline ends. Germline lookup yields CDR1 GTSNPN and CDR2 SVGIG (reference sequence). The CDR3 sequence is 12 residues long. CDR3 nucleotide sequence: TGTGCCTGGAGTGTACCGGACAGTGCGCAGTATTTT. The encoded protein is CAWSVPDSAQYF.